Below, 9 T cell receptor beta chains from the same sample are listed, as sequenced in a study of shared clonotypes between healthy human individuals. TCRdb keeps only in-frame clones here, not all; method: immunoSEQ multiplex PCR. The sample carries a few million clones, just over 90% recorded once. Input material: naive CD4+ T cells sorted from blood. Subset noted: CD45RA+ positively selected. The receptor set was obtained from a man between 18 and 35 years old in good health.

The chain carries TRBV6-1 and TRBJ1-5; D is perhaps TRBD1 (5 bases). Deletions cut 4 bases from V and 0 bases from J, with 13 bases between. CDR1 MNHNS and CDR2 SASEGT come from the germline V gene. The CDR3 has 16 residues. CDR3 loop: CASSGQGLLSNQPQHF. In DNA, the CDR3 is TGTGCCAGCAGTGGGCAGGGTCTCCTTAGCAATCAGCCCCAGCATTTT.

The V call is TRBV2, the J call TRBJ2-1; no clear D gene. Between the trimmed V and J ends, which lost 0 bases and 8 bases, there was a span of 20 bases. From germline, CDR1 is SNHLY and CDR2 FYNNEI. There are 17 residues in the CDR3. DNA for the CDR3: TGTGCCAGCAGTGAAGCGCTTCTAGGCCGAATTTCGGATGAGCAGTTCTTC. This translates into CASSEALLGRISDEQFF.

The genes are TRBV19 and TRBJ1-3; the D is unclear. The CDR3 runs to 15 residues. Trimming removed 7 bases from V and 0 bases from J, with 13 bases in between. Germline lookup yields CDR1 LNHDA and CDR2 SQIVND (reference sequence). DNA for the CDR3: TGTGCCAGTACCTCCACAGACCTCTCTGGAAACACCATATATTTT. Translation gives CASTSTDLSGNTIYF.

This chain links TRBV6-1 with TRBJ1-1; maybe TRBD1 (5 bases). The CDR3 contains 17 residues. Trimming cost V 2 bases and J 6 bases, with 22 bases left between them. Germline CDR1 reads MNHNS; CDR2 reads SASEGT. The DNA of the CDR3 is TGTGCCAGCAGTGAAATTACCGTAGGGGCACCACGCCCTGAAGCTTTCTTT. Translated, it gives CASSEITVGAPRPEAFF.

With respect to this clone: This sample includes further DNA sequences coding for the same CDR3. This chain joins TRBV2 and TRBJ1-3; 7 nucleotides line up with TRBD1. Germline V CDR1 and CDR2: SNHLY, FYNNEI. The ends lost 4 bases at V and 3 bases at J; junction bases unmatched: 0. The CDR3 contains 13 residues. The CDR3 nucleotides are TGTGCCAGCAGTGGGGACAGTGGAAACACCATATATTTT. Amino acid sequence: CASSGDSGNTIYF. The whole variable domain, remainder taken from reference TRBV2 and TRBJ1-3, is EPEVTQTPSHQVTQMGQEVILRCVPISNHLYFYWYRQILGQKVEFLVSFYNNEISEKSEIFDDQFSVERPDGSNFTLKIRSTKLEDSAMYFCASSGDSGNTIYFGEGSWLTVV.

The CDR3 is CASSLERKLAGGHEQFF. For the CDR3, the DNA is TGTGCCAGCAGCTTGGAAAGGAAACTAGCGGGGGGTCACGAGCAGTTCTTC. The rearrangement uses TRBV5-8 and TRBJ2-1; 12 nucleotides line up with TRBD2. This CDR3 spans 17 amino acids. The ends lost 0 bases at V and 10 bases at J; junction bases unmatched: 11. The germline gives CDR1 SGHTS, CDR2 YDEGEE.

This rearrangement joins TRBV13 to TRBJ1-2; 10 nucleotides align to TRBD1. The CDR3 is made up of 14 amino acids. Germline trimming cut 5 bases from V and 7 bases from J; bases unmatched to any gene: 7. The germline V gene encodes CDR1 PRHDT and CDR2 FYEKMQ (reference sequence). The CDR3: CASSLGTGATGYTF. As DNA, the CDR3 is TGTGCCAGCAGCCTCGGGACAGGGGCTACTGGCTACACCTTC.

The rearrangement uses TRBV28 and TRBJ2-2; D uncertain. The germline V and J ends were trimmed by 0 bases and 5 bases, with 4 bases remaining between them. The CDR3 runs to 13 residues. The germline V gene has CDR1 MDHEN and CDR2 SYDVKM. CDR3 DNA: TGTGCCAGCAGTTTATGGGGGACCGGGGAGCTGTTTTTT. This codes for CASSLWGTGELFF.

About this clone: The same CDR3 arises from other DNA sequences in this sample as well. The chain recombines TRBV5-1 with TRBJ1-2; 8 bases are shared with TRBD1. The CDR3 extends over 13 amino acids. Looked up from germline, CDR1 is SGHRS and CDR2 is YFSETQ. V trimming: 4 bases; J trimming: 6 bases; junction bases outside the gene matches: 5. The CDR3, as DNA: TGCGCCAGCAGCCCCGGACAGGGTGATGGCTACACCTTC. Its translation is CASSPGQGDGYTF.